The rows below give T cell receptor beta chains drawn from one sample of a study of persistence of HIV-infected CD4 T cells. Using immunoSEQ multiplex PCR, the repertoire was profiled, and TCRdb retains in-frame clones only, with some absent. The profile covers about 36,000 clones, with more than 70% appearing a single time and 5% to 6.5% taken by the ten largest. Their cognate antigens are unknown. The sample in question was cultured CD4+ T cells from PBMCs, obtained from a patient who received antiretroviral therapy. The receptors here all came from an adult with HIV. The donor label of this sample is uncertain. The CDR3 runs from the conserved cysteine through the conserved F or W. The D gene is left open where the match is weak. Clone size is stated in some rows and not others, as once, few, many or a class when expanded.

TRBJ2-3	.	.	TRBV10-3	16	TGTGCCATCAGTGAGTTTAGTGGCGGGGAACACGATACGCAGTATTTT	CAISEFSGGEHDTQYF
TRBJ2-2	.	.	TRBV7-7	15	TGTGCCAGCAGCTTTGGGACTCCAGGCACCGGGGAGCTGTTTTTT	CASSFGTPGTGELFF
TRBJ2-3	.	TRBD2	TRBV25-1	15	TGTGCCAGCAGTGAATCGGTCCGGACTAGGGATACGCAGTATTTT	CASSESVRTRDTQYF
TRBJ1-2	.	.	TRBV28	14	TGTGCCAGCAGTTCGGCAAGGGGGAACTATGGCTACACCTTC	CASSSARGNYGYTF
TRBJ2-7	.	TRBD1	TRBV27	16	TGTGCCAGCAGTAACCTCCGACAGGGGTTGGCATACGAGCAGTACTTC	CASSNLRQGLAYEQYF
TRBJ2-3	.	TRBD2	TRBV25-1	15	TGTGCCAGCAGTGACGGGGGGACCCGCACATATACGCAGTATTTT	CASSDGGTRTYTQYF
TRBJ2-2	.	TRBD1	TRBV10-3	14	TGTGCCATCAGAACGGACAGGTTGTCCGGGGAGCTGTTTTTT	CAIRTDRLSGELFF
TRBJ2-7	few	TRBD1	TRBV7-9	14	TGTGCCAGCAGCTTGGGACAGGCCAATTCCGAGCAGTACTTC	CASSLGQANSEQYF
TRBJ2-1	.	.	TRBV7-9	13	TGTGCCAGCAGCTTAGCACAGGGACTGGAGCAGTTCTTC	CASSLAQGLEQFF
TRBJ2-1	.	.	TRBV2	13	TGTGCCAGCAAGGGAGACATTCCCAATGAGCAGTTCTTC	CASKGDIPNEQFF
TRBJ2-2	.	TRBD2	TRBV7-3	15	TGTGCCAGCAGCTTATTAGCGGGTCGGCCCGGGGAGCTGTTTTTT	CASSLLAGRPGELFF
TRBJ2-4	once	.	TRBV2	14	TGTGCCAGCAGTGATGCCAGGGCCAAAAACATTCAGTACTTC	CASSDARAKNIQYF
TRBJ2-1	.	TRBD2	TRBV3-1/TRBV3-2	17	TGTGCCAGCAGCCCGACTAGCGGGGGGTGGTCCTACAATGAGCAGTTCTTC	CASSPTSGGWSYNEQFF
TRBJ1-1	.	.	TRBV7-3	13	TGTGCCAGCAGCTCACAGGGAGTCACTGAAGCTTTCTTT	CASSSQGVTEAFF
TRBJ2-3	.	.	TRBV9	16	TGTGCCAGCAGCCTGGGGGCGGGGAGGAGCACAGATACGCAGTATTTT	CASSLGAGRSTDTQYF
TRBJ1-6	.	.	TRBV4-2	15	TGTGCCAGCAGCCAAGGTGCACCCAATAATTCACCCCTCCACTTT	CASSQGAPNNSPLHF
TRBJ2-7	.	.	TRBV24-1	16	TGTGCCACCAGTCGTCTCGGGCCACGAAGGGGCTACGAGCAGTACTTC	CATSRLGPRRGYEQYF
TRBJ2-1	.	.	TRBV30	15	TGTGCCTGGAGTGAAGGGGGACCCGCGCGCAATGAGCAGTTCTTC	CAWSEGGPARNEQFF
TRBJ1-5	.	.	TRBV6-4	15	TGTGCCAGCAGTGACTTTGAGGTTAGCAATCAGCCCCAGCATTTT	CASSDFEVSNQPQHF
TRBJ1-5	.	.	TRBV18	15	TGTGCCAGCTCACCTCCAGGGGACGCGGGTCAGCCCCAGCATTTT	CASSPPGDAGQPQHF
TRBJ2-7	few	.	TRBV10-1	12	TGCGCCAGCAGCCCCGACCCTTCAAGGCAGTACTTC	CASSPDPSRQYF
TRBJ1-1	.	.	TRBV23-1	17	TGCGCCAGCAGTCAATCGGGCAGGGGTGGTTTGGGCACTGAAGCTTTCTTT	CASSQSGRGGLGTEAFF
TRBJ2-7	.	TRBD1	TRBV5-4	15	TGTGCCAGCACAGGCTCCGGGACAGGGACCGACGAGCAGTACTTC	CASTGSGTGTDEQYF
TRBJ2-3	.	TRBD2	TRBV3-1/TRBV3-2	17	TGTGCCAGCAGCTACAAGGGGGCTAGCGGGGGCACAGATACGCAGTATTTT	CASSYKGASGGTDTQYF
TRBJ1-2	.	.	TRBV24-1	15	TGTGCCACCAGTGAAGGGTTAGGGACTAACTATGGCTACACCTTC	CATSEGLGTNYGYTF
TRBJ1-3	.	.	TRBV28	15	TGTGCCAGCAGTCCCTATCAGGGCTTTGGAAACACCATATATTTT	CASSPYQGFGNTIYF
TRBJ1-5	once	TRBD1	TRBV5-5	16	TGTGCCAGCAGCTTGGCGGGACAGGGGGGGAATCAGCCCCAGCATTTT	CASSLAGQGGNQPQHF
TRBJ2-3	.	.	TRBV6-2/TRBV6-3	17	TGTGCCAGCAGTCCCGGATTGTTGCGCCGGGGGACAGATACGCAGTATTTT	CASSPGLLRRGTDTQYF
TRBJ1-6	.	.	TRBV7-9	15	TGTGCCAGCAGCTTTAGCGGCGTCAGTAATTCACCCCTCCACTTT	CASSFSGVSNSPLHF
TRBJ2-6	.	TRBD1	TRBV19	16	TGTGCCAGTAGAGGGGGCTACAGCTCTGGGGCCAACGTCCTGACTTTC	CASRGGYSSGANVLTF
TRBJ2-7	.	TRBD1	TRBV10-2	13	TGCGCCAGCAGAGACAGGGTTGATGGTGAGCAGTACTTC	CASRDRVDGEQYF
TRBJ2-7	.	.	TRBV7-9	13	TGTGCCAGCAGCCTAAATCTAGTCCACGAGCAGTACTTC	CASSLNLVHEQYF
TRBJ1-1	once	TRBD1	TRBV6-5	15	TGTGCCAGCACTAGACCCGGACAGGGGAACACTGAAGCTTTCTTT	CASTRPGQGNTEAFF
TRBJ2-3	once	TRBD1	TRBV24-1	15	TGTGCCACCAGTGACCCTCGACAGGGTACAGATACGCAGTATTTT	CATSDPRQGTDTQYF
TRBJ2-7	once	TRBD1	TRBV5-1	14	TGCGCCAGCAGCCCGGGACAGCCGACCTACGAGCAGTACTTC	CASSPGQPTYEQYF
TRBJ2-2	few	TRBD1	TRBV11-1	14	TGTGCCAGCAGTAGAAGGACAGGGCCCGGGGAGCTGTTTTTT	CASSRRTGPGELFF
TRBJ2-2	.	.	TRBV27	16	TGTGCCAGCAGTTTAGACGTCCGAACAGGGTCCGGGGAGCTGTTTTTT	CASSLDVRTGSGELFF
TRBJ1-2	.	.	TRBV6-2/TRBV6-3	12	TGTGCCAGCAGTACAGGTTTCTATGGCTACACCTTC	CASSTGFYGYTF
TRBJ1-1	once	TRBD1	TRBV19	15	TGTGCCAGTAGTTTCACAGGGGGCGGAGACACTGAAGCTTTCTTT	CASSFTGGGDTEAFF
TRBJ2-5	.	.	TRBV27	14	TGTGCCAGCAGTTCTCACTATAGCACGGAGACCCAGTACTTC	CASSSHYSTETQYF
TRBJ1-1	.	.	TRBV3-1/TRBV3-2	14	TGTGCCAGCAGCCATCCGAAGGGGGGGACTGAAGCTTTCTTT	CASSHPKGGTEAFF
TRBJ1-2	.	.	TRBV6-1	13	TGTGCCAGCAGTGATGCAGGGAGGTATGGCTACACCTTC	CASSDAGRYGYTF
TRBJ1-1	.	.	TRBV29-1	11	TGCAGCGTTCGGGTTAGCACTGAAGCTTTCTTT	CSVRVSTEAFF